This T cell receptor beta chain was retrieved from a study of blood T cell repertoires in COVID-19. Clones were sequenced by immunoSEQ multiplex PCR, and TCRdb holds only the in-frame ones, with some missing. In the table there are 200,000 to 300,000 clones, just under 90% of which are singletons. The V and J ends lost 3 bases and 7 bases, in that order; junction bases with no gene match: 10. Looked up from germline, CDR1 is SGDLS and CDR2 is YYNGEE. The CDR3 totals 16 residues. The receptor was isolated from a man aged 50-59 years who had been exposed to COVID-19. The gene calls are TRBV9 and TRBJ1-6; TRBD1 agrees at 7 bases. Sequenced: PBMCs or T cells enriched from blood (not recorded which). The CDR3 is CASSDGGQPRNSPLHF. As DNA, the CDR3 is TGTGCCAGCAGCGACGGGGGACAGCCGAGGAATTCACCCCTCCACTTT.